The source of this TCR beta chain is a study of shared clonotypes between healthy human individuals. The study, taken as a whole, reports: Across a few donors, naive CD4 shared around 5%, naive CD8 more than 3%, memory CD4 more than 2%, memory CD8 more than 0.35%. Clonotype sharing across donors was expected to vary with sequencing depth.

On sorted subsets, replicate PCRs used 200 to 250 ng DNA, or about 30,000 T cell genomes. Methods used by the authors: There were no quality scores in the junction-only immunoSEQ sequences, so filtering differed. The data were produced by immunoSEQ multiplex PCR, yet TCRdb's version contains in-frame clones alone and is incomplete. The V and J calls and clone size come from that table; D and trimming were worked out from the DNA. The sample holds roughly 700,000 clones, about 74% seen once. To note about this clone: Its matching antigen is unknown.

This receptor was identified in a woman in her 30s in good health. Sequencing used memory CD4+ T cells sorted from blood. Regarding subset: CD45RA-negative fraction.

The CDR3 nucleotides are TGTGCCAGCAGTGTACCGGGAGGGCGCAATCAGCCCCAGCATTTT. Amino acid sequence: CASSVPGGRNQPQHF. The V call is TRBV2, the J call TRBJ1-5; D ambiguous. There are 15 residues in the CDR3. V gave up 4 bases and J gave up 2 bases, with 12 bases separating them. Germline-derived CDR1 and CDR2 are SNHLY and FYNNEI.